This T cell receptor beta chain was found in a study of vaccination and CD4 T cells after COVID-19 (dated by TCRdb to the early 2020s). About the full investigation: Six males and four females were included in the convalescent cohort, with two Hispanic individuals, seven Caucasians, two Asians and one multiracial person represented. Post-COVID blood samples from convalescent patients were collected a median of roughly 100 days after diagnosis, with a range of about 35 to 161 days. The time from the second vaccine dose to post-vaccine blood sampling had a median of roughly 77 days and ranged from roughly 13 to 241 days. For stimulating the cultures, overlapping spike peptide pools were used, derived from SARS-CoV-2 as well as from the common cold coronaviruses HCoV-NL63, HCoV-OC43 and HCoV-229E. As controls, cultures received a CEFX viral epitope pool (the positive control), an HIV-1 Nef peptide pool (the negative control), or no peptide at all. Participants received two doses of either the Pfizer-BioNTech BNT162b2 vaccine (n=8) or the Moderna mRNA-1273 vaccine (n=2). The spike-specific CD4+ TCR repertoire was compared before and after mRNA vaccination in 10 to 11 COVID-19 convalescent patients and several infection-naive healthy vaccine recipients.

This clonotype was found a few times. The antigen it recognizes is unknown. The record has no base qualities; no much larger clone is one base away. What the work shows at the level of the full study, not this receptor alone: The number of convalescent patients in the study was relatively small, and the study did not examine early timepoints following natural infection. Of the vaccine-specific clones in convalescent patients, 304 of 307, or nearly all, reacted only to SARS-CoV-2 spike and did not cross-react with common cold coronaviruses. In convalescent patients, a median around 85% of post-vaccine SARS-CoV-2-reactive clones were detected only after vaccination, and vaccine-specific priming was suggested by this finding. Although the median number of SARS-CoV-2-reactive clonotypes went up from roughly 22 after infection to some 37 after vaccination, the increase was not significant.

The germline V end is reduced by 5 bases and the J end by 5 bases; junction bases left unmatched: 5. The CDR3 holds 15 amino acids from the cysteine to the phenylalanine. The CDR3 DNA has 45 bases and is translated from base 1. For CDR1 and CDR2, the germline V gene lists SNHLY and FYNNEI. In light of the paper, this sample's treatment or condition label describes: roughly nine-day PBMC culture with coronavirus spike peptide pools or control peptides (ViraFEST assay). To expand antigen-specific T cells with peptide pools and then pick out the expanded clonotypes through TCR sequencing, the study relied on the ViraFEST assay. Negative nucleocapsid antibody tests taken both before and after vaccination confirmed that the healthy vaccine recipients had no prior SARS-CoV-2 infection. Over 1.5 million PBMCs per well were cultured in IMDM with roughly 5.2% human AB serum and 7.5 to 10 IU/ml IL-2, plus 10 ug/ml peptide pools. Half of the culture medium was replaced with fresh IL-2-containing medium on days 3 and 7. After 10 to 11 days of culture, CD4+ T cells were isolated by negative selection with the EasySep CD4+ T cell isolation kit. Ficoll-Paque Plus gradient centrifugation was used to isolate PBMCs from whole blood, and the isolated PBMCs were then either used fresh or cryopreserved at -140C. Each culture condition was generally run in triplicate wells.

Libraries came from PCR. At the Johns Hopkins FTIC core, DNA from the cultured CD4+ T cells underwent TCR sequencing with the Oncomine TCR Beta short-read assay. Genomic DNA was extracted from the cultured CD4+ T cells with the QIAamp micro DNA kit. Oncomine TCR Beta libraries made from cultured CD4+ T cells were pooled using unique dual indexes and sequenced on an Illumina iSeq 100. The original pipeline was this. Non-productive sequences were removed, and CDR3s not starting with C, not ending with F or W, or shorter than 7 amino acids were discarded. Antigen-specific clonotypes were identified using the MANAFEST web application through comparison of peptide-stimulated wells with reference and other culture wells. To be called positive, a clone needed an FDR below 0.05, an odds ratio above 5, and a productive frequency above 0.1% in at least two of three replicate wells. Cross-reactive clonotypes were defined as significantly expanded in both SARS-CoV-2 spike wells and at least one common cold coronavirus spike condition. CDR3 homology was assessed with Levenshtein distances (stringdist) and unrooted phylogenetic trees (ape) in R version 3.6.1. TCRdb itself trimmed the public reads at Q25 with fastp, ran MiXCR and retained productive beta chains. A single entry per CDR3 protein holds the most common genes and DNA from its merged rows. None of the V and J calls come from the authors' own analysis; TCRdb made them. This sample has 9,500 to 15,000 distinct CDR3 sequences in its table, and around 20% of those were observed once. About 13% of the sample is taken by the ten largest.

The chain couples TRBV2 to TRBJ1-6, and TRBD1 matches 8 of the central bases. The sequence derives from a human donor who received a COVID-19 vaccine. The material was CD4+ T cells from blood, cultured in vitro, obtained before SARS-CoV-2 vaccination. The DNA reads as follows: TGTGCCAGCAGTATCCGGACAGGGAATAATTCACCCCTCCACTTT. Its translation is CASSIRTGNNSPLHF.